Presented here are 2 T cell receptor beta chains from one specimen sequenced in a study of neoadjuvant anti-PD-1 for oral cavity cancer (dated by TCRdb to the early 2020s). The label giving this sample's time point can be read as: after neoadjuvant nivolumab, at surgical resection. Library prep was done by the immunoSEQ multiplex PCR assay. TCRdb took this table from immuneACCESS and kept in-frame rearrangements with V and J called. Such tables lack part of the clones; where checked against another copy, unresolved V genes explain under half of the gap, and the rest is unexplained. Across this sample there are 23,000 or so clones, with 26% seen only once. Of the sample, about 16% falls within the top ten clones. The source was tumor tissue, collected after nivolumab (anti-PD-1) treatment. The receptors derive from a person between 40 and 80 years old with oral cavity squamous cell carcinoma.

The gene calls are TRBV27 and TRBJ2-7, with D possibly matching TRBD2 (5 bases). The ends were cut back, 3 bases at V and 5 bases at J, with 17 bases in the middle. CDR3 length: 15 amino acids. CDR1 MNHEY and CDR2 SMNVEV come from the germline V gene (reference sequence). In DNA form, the CDR3 reads TGTGCCAGCAGTTTGTCGAGAGGGCGATTGGACGAGCAGTACTTC. It specifies CASSLSRGRLDEQYF.

CDR3 in amino acids: CASSSRHIINYGYTF. For the CDR3, the DNA is TGTGCCAGCAGTTCAAGACATATTATAAACTATGGCTACACCTTC. The chain has TRBV6-5 and TRBJ1-2; D is uncertain. Germline V gene sequence: CDR1 MNHEY, CDR2 SVGAGI. V gave up 4 bases and J gave up 2 bases, with 14 bases separating them. The CDR3 spans 15 residues.